This T cell receptor (beta chain) was obtained from a study of T-cell reconstitution after alpha-beta-depleted transplantation in children. Study observations and caveats: By about two months after transplant, alpha-beta T cells reportedly arose from several hundred graft clones that had expanded. Newly produced T cells mostly provided counts and TCRbeta diversity after one year, as hyperexpanded clones declined. Surviving thymic progenitors and recipient T cells were the source of high TCRbeta diversity at day 60 in some patients.

The TCRbeta library incorporated unique molecular identifiers. TCRdb fed the PCR reads into MiXCR, producing one record per CDR3 protein. The data contain roughly 500,000 distinct CDR3 sequences, more than 9% of them seen just once; the ten biggest clones take up roughly 2.1%. This clonotype was seen at least ten times. Antigen unknown. The germline CDR1 and CDR2 sequences are ENHRY and SYGVKD. The CDR3 extends over 15 amino acids. The V gene end was trimmed by 4 bases and the J gene end by 6 bases; junction bases not matched to a gene: 10. The TCR sequence derives from a child younger than 10 with inherited bone marrow failure, due to receive a stem cell transplant. Sequenced material: PBMCs, taken before TCRalphabeta/CD19-depleted stem cell transplant. This chain connects TRBV10-3 to TRBJ2-5, with 8 bases matching TRBD2. CDR3 in amino acids: CAISAQAGVGKTQYF. CDR3 in DNA: TGTGCCATCAGTGCTCAAGCGGGAGTTGGGAAGACCCAGTACTTC.